This T cell receptor beta chain was observed in a study of beta chain features in type 1 diabetes. On this clone: Antigen unknown.

Findings of the study overall: Patients with Type 1 diabetes showed moderately but significantly shorter TCRB CDR3s in all four CD4+ subsets. The cDNA sequencing approach could over-represent high-TCR-expressing cells. VDJ junctions from patients with type 1 diabetes contained fewer insertions and more deletions.

The sequenced template was cDNA made from the entire isolated RNA. Clones were sequenced by immunoSEQ multiplex PCR, and TCRdb holds only the in-frame ones, with some missing. The table lists about 28,000 clones, 56% of them singletons. The CDR3 spans 14 residues. The junction had 6 bases not matched to a gene; V was cut back by 4 bases and J by 3 bases. Per the germline V gene, CDR1 is GTSNPN and CDR2 is SVGIG (reference sequence). The material sequenced was Tregs from blood. The clonotype was recovered from a woman under 30 with type 1 diabetes. The J gene is TRBJ2-4, the V gene TRBV30; 7 positions match TRBD2. The CDR3 DNA follows: TGTGCCTGGAATACGGGAGGAGGCAAAAACATTCAGTACTTC. Its protein is CAWNTGGGKNIQYF.